Below are 32 T cell receptor beta chains sequenced from a single sample in a study of T cell clonality in common variable immunodeficiency. TCRdb keeps only in-frame clones here, not all; method: immunoSEQ multiplex PCR. The repertoire consists of about 81,000 clones, none detected only once. Sample: peripheral blood mononuclear cells. Receptor source: a person aged 18-70 years in good health.

This clone was picked up many times. The read is 3 residues too short to cover the CDR3 end, so that end is filled in from the germline J gene. The chain uses TRBV4-1 and TRBJ1-5, with 7 bases lining up with TRBD1. Losses at the gene ends were 4 bases for V and 5 bases for J; bases not matched to a gene: 14. Germline CDR1 is MGHRA and CDR2 is YSYEKL. The CDR3 is made up of 17 amino acids. The CDR3: CASSPLWTDREDQPQHF. Partial CDR3 DNA: TGCGCCAGCAGCCCGCTGTGGACAGACAGGGAGGATCAGCCC.

This clone was counted many times. From the germline J gene comes the end of the CDR3, since the read stops 3 residues before it. This chain connects TRBV28 to TRBJ2-5, with D perhaps matching TRBD1 (6 bases). The CDR3 contains 14 residues. Germline V gene sequence: CDR1 MDHEN, CDR2 SYDVKM. With 6 bases removed from V and 3 bases from J, the gap between germline ends came to 14 bases. The DNA read from the CDR3 is TGTGCCAGCAGCCTCGGACAGCTCAAAGAGACC. It encodes CASSLGQLKET. Given in full, the CDR3 is CASSLGQLKETQYF. The whole variable domain, remainder taken from reference TRBV28 and TRBJ2-5, is DVKVTQSSRYLVKRTGEKVFLECVQDMDHENMFWYRQDPGLGLRLIYFSYDVKMKEKGDIPEGYSVSREKKERFSLILESASTNQTSMYLCASSLGQLKETQYFGPGTRLLVL.

This clone was seen repeatedly, ten times or more. Coverage ceases 3 residues before the CDR3 finishes, and the germline J gene fills in the end. This sequence joins TRBV19 and TRBJ2-7; the D gene is possibly TRBD1 (5 bases). This CDR3 region has 16 residues. The germline CDR1 and CDR2 sequences are LNHDA and SQIVND (reference sequence). V shed 3 bases and J shed 2 bases, with 17 bases lying between them. The sequenced part of the CDR3 DNA is TGTGCCAGTAGTATGCACCAGGGTTCAAGGGCCTACGAG. It yields the protein CASSMHQGSRAYE. The CDR3, in full, reads CASSMHQGSRAYEQYF.

This clone was counted ten times or more. The read ends 3 residues shy of where the CDR3 ends; the end is completed using the germline J gene. The chain joins TRBV20-1 to TRBJ2-7; 7 bases fit TRBD1. CDR3 length equals 13 residues. Losses at the gene ends were 4 bases for V and 4 bases for J; bases not matched to a gene: 7. Germline lookup yields CDR1 DFQATT and CDR2 SNEGSKA (reference sequence). The CDR3 sequence: CSAIQGYGYEQYF. The part of the CDR3 DNA that was read is TGCAGTGCTATACAGGGGTATGGGTACGAG.

This clone was detected many times. Read sequence stops 3 residues before the CDR3 end, and the germline J gene provides the missing end. J is TRBJ2-3 and V is TRBV11-2; no clear D. The germline V and J ends were trimmed by 5 bases and 6 bases, with 6 bases remaining between them. The CDR3 runs to 11 residues. Germline V gives CDR1 SGHAT, CDR2 FQNNGV. The CDR3 sequence: CASSPVDTQYF. CDR3 DNA (partial): TGTGCCAGCAGCCCCGTCGATACG.

This clone was detected ten times or more. The read is 3 residues too short to cover the CDR3 end, so that end is filled in from the germline J gene. The chain uses TRBV10-3 and TRBJ2-2; 7 nucleotides line up with TRBD1. J was trimmed by 2 bases and V by 4 bases; bases with no gene match: 7. Germline V gives CDR1 ENHRY, CDR2 SYGVKD. The CDR3 runs 16 residues. This CDR3 is CAISVGGQLNTGELFF. Partial CDR3 DNA: TGTGCCATCAGTGTAGGGGGACAGCTCAACACCGGGGAG.

In this sample, this clone turned up many times. The read terminates 3 residues ahead of where the CDR3 ends, so the germline J gene completes it. The rearrangement joins TRBV19 to TRBJ2-7; D may correspond to TRBD1 or TRBD2 (5 bases each). The ends were cut back, 3 bases at V and 3 bases at J, with 15 bases in the middle. Germline V gene data show CDR1 as LNHDA and CDR2 as SQIVND (reference sequence). The CDR3 covers 15 residues. The DNA read from the CDR3 is TGTGCCAGTAGTATTCAGGGTGGAGGAGACTACGAG. This codes for CASSIQGGGDYE. The whole CDR3 reads CASSIQGGGDYEQYF.

This clone was recorded many times. The read stops 3 residues short of the end of the CDR3; the missing end is completed from the germline J gene. V and J are TRBV4-1 and TRBJ1-2; possibly TRBD1 for D (6 bases). The CDR3 spans 14 residues. Looked up from germline, CDR1 is MGHRA and CDR2 is YSYEKL. Deletions cut 0 bases from V and 7 bases from J, with 12 bases between. The CDR3 protein is CASSQERQDVGYTF. CDR3 bases read: TGCGCCAGCAGCCAAGAAAGACAGGACGTTGGC.

This clone was observed at least ten times. The read terminates 3 residues ahead of where the CDR3 ends, so the germline J gene completes it. The chain joins TRBV10-2 to TRBJ2-5; D is ambiguous. This CDR3 has 12 amino acids. From germline, CDR1 is WSHSY and CDR2 SAAADI. V lost 7 bases to trimming and J lost 1 base, with 7 bases between them. CDR3 DNA, as far as it was read: TGCGCCAGCAAAGTCGGCCAAGAGACC. This codes for CASKVGQET. The complete CDR3 protein is CASKVGQETQYF.

The sample holds many counts of this clone. The sequenced fragment ends 3 residues before the CDR3 boundary, so the rest is inferred from the germline J gene. This chain links TRBV19 with TRBJ2-2; 10 bases agree with TRBD2. Trimming removed 8 bases from V and 0 bases from J; junction bases left unmatched: 12. CDR1 is LNHDA, CDR2 SQIVND, per germline (reference sequence). The CDR3 sequence is 18 residues long. The sequenced CDR3 bases are TGTGCCAGTGAATTCGCGGTAGCGGGAGGTGCGAACACCGGGGAG. It translates to CASEFAVAGGANTGE. The entire CDR3 reads CASEFAVAGGANTGELFF.

This clone has a count of ten or more. The read ends 3 residues before the CDR3 terminus; that terminus is restored from the germline J gene. The rearrangement uses TRBV12-5 and TRBJ2-1; D possibly corresponds to TRBD2 (5 bases). Germline-derived CDR1 and CDR2 are LGHNT and FRNRAP. This CDR3 contains 14 residues. V was pared by 5 bases and J by 7 bases, with 15 bases between. The CDR3 DNA, read in part, is TGTGCTAGTGGTACGGACTCCAAGTTAAATGAG. Translating gives CASGTDSKLNE. The entire CDR3 is CASGTDSKLNEQFF. Full variable domain (outside the CDR3, taken from reference TRBV12-5 and TRBJ2-1): DARVTQTPRHKVTEMGQEVTMRCQPILGHNTVFWYRQTMMQGLELLAYFRNRAPLDDSGMPKDRFSAEMPDATLATLKIQPSEPRDSAVYFCASGTDSKLNEQFFGPGTRLTVL.

This clone was seen repeatedly, ten times or more. The observed sequence ends 3 residues before the CDR3 terminus, with the missing tail filled in from the germline J gene. The rearrangement joins TRBV18 to TRBJ1-1; TRBD1 matches 7 bases. This CDR3 spans 14 amino acids. With 6 bases clipped from V and 5 bases from J, the junction kept 9 bases outside the gene matches. Germline assignment: CDR1 KGHSH and CDR2 LQKENI. The CDR3 DNA, read in part, is TGTGCCAGCTCGTCGACAGGGATGGAGACTGAA. Its protein is CASSSTGMETE. The whole CDR3 reads CASSSTGMETEAFF.

Many counts were recorded for this clone. The missing CDR3 end, 3 residues past where the read stops, is filled in from the germline J gene. The chain links TRBV7-8 to TRBJ2-7; no firm D call. V lost 2 bases and J lost 0, with 8 bases in between. This CDR3 is 14 amino acids long. The germline V gene has CDR1 SGHVS and CDR2 FQNEAQ. CDR3 DNA (partial): TGTGCCAGCAGCTTAAGTCAGAGCTCCTACGAG. Amino acid sequence: CASSLSQSSYE. The full CDR3 protein is CASSLSQSSYEQYF.

This clone was detected many times. The read ends 3 residues early relative to the CDR3; the germline J gene fills the gap. The chain employs TRBV29-1 and TRBJ1-1; D is undetermined. V lost 3 bases to trimming and J lost 2 bases, with 7 bases between them. In germline, CDR1 is SQVTM, CDR2 ANQGSEA. The CDR3 spans 12 residues. The DNA read from the CDR3 is TGCAGCGTTGATCCGGGTAACACTGAA. This codes for CSVDPGNTE. The whole CDR3 sequence is CSVDPGNTEAFF.

This clone occurred many times. The CDR3 is cut off 3 residues early in the read; its end comes from the germline J gene. The chain combines TRBV6-1 with TRBJ1-6, with D maybe TRBD1 (5 bases). Germline lookup yields CDR1 MNHNS and CDR2 SASEGT. This CDR3 spans 15 amino acids. V was clipped by 3 bases and J by 9 bases, with 15 bases between them. Partial CDR3 DNA: TGTGCCAGCAGTGACGACAGAGGGGCGGTTTCACCC. Residues: CASSDDRGAVSP. The entire CDR3 protein is CASSDDRGAVSPLHF.

This clone appeared many times. The CDR3 end is not reached by the read, which stops 3 residues before it; the germline J gene fills it in. This chain connects TRBV20-1 to TRBJ2-1; 10 nucleotides align to TRBD2. The germline gives CDR1 DFQATT, CDR2 SNEGSKA (reference sequence). Trimming at V came to 3 bases and at J to 4 bases, leaving 6 bases not matched to a gene. The CDR3 consists of 15 residues. CDR3 protein: CSARASGSSYNEQFF. The covered CDR3 bases are TGCAGTGCTAGGGCTAGCGGGAGTTCTTACAATGAG.

By sample fraction, this clone is medium-sized (0.01 to 0.1%). The missing CDR3 end, 3 residues past where the read stops, is filled in from the germline J gene. The rearrangement links TRBV4-2 to TRBJ2-4; 8 bases are shared with TRBD2. Germline trimming cut 4 bases from V and 1 base from J; bases unmatched to any gene: 21. Germline CDR1 is LGHNA and CDR2 is YNFKEQ. The CDR3 contains 21 residues. CDR3 DNA (partial): TGTGCCAGCAGCCCCTCGGGTACCGGGACTAGTTATCGAGAGGCCAAAAACATT. This gives the protein CASSPSGTGTSYREAKNI. The whole CDR3 is CASSPSGTGTSYREAKNIQYF.

This clone came up a few times. The CDR3 is cut off 3 residues early in the read; its end comes from the germline J gene. The genes are TRBV7-2 and TRBJ2-5, with D maybe TRBD2 (5 bases). The ends were cut back, 1 base at V and 2 bases at J, with 8 bases in the middle. CDR3 length: 14 residues. CDR1 and CDR2 from the germline V gene are SGHTA and FQGNSA. CDR3 region: CASSLGLAQETQYF. The sequenced part of the CDR3 DNA is TGTGCCAGCAGCTTAGGGCTAGCTCAAGAGACC.

The table lists this clone with many counts. The missing CDR3 end, 3 residues past where the read stops, is filled in from the germline J gene. The J gene is TRBJ2-3, the V gene TRBV24-1, with 10 bases aligning to TRBD1. This CDR3 has 14 amino acids. Per the germline V gene, CDR1 is KGHDR and CDR2 is SFDVKD. The V and J ends lost 7 bases and 6 bases, in that order; junction bases with no gene match: 6. The CDR3: CATSRQGAPDTQYF. The covered CDR3 bases are TGTGCCACCAGCCGACAGGGGGCGCCTGATACG.

This clone was observed many times. The read terminates 3 residues ahead of where the CDR3 ends, so the germline J gene completes it. This chain joins TRBV29-1 and TRBJ2-5; 10 bases line up with TRBD1. The CDR3 runs 14 residues. Germline V gives CDR1 SQVTM, CDR2 ANQGSEA. V lost 7 bases and J lost 5; bases outside the gene matches: 10. CDR3: CSATGQGGAETQYF. The sequenced CDR3 bases are TGCAGCGCTACCGGACAGGGGGGGGCGGAGACC.

This clone was observed at least ten times. The read comes to an end 3 residues before the CDR3 does, leaving the germline J gene to fill in the end. The genes are TRBV6-2 or TRBV6-3 and TRBJ1-6; D perhaps matches TRBD1 (6 bases). CDR3 length: 11 amino acids. The V gene's germline CDR1 is MNHEY and CDR2 SVGEGT. Partial CDR3 DNA: TGTGCCAGCCGGGAGTGGGACACC. Its protein is CASREWDT. The full CDR3 is CASREWDTLHF.

This clone was recorded many times. CDR3 sequence reads: CASSTGTGDEQYF. Incomplete CDR3 DNA: TGTGCCAGCAGCACCGGGACAGGGGACGAG. The chain is built from TRBV6-4 and TRBJ2-7; 10 bases are shared with TRBD1. The CDR3 goes on 3 residues after the read ends, and that part is filled in from the germline J gene. CDR3 size: 13 residues. J lost 5 bases, V lost 6 bases, and 4 bases had no gene match. Germline CDR1 and CDR2: MRHNA and SNTAGT.

The table lists this clone with many counts. The read stops 3 residues short of the end of the CDR3; the missing end is completed from the germline J gene. The chain combines TRBV20-1 with TRBJ2-2; D might be TRBD2 (5 bases). Germline CDR1 reads DFQATT; CDR2 reads SNEGSKA (reference sequence). This CDR3 is 15 amino acids long. Trimming stripped 2 bases from V and 0 bases from J, with 10 bases between. The CDR3 loop reads CSARNPGTNTGELFF. Partial CDR3 DNA: TGCAGTGCTAGAAACCCGGGGACGAACACCGGGGAG.

This clone was found many times. The CDR3 is cut off 3 residues early in the read; its end comes from the germline J gene. The chain carries TRBV5-1 and TRBJ1-1; TRBD1 might be the D (5 bases). V lost 4 bases and J lost 0, with 22 bases in between. The CDR3 contains 18 residues. Germline V lookup: CDR1 SGHRS, CDR2 YFSETQ. CDR3 DNA, as far as it was read: TGCGCCAGCAGCATTAAAGCGGGGCGATCCAATATGAACACTGAA. The encoded protein is CASSIKAGRSNMNTE. The full-length CDR3 reads as CASSIKAGRSNMNTEAFF.

This clone was observed a handful of times. An end of the junction does not agree with germline; a read error may underlie this. The read comes to an end 3 residues before the CDR3 does, leaving the germline J gene to fill in the end. The gene calls are TRBV19 and TRBJ1-3; the match to TRBD1 covers 7 bases. Germline lookup yields CDR1 LNHDA and CDR2 SQIVND (reference sequence). The CDR3 consists of 17 residues. The CDR3 here is CAGSAGQASIQGNTIYF. The part of the CDR3 DNA that was read is TGTGCCGGTAGTGCCGGACAGGCGAGTATTCAAGGAAACACC.

This clone was recorded at least ten times. The read stops 3 residues short of the end of the CDR3; the missing end is completed from the germline J gene. The gene calls are TRBV7-2 and TRBJ2-1; D is possibly TRBD1 (5 bases). CDR3 length: 15 amino acids. V lost 5 bases to trimming and J lost 3 bases, with 14 bases between them. Germline V gene lookup returns CDR1 SGHTA and CDR2 FQGNSA. Partial CDR3 DNA: TGTGCCAGCAGCGCCAGACAGTACAACTACAATGAG. It codes for CASSARQYNYNE. In full, the CDR3 reads CASSARQYNYNEQFF.

This clone was seen at least ten times. The read halts 3 residues ahead of the CDR3 end, with the missing end drawn from the germline J gene. V gene TRBV20-1 combines with J gene TRBJ2-7, with a tentative D call TRBD1 (6 bases). This CDR3 spans 12 amino acids. V was pared by 6 bases and J by 3 bases, with 12 bases between. CDR1 is DFQATT, CDR2 SNEGSKA, per germline (reference sequence). CDR3 DNA, as far as it was read: TGCAGTGCCGGGACAATGAACTACGAG. This gives the protein CSAGTMNYE. The CDR3 as a whole reads CSAGTMNYEQYF.

This clone was seen ten or more times. The read stops 3 residues short of the end of the CDR3; the missing end is completed from the germline J gene. V gene TRBV13 combines with J gene TRBJ2-2; TRBD1 matches 7 bases. Germline lookup yields CDR1 PRHDT and CDR2 FYEKMQ (reference sequence). Losses at the gene ends were 5 bases for V and 2 bases for J; bases not matched to a gene: 11. This CDR3 is built from 17 residues. CDR3 amino acids: CASSPSIQGKNTGELFF. CDR3 DNA (partial): TGTGCCAGCAGCCCCTCCATACAGGGGAAAAACACCGGGGAG.

The table lists this clone with many counts. The read stops 3 residues short of the end of the CDR3; the missing end is completed from the germline J gene. The rearrangement links TRBV30 to TRBJ2-7; D gene ambiguous. CDR1 is GTSNPN, CDR2 SVGIG, per germline (reference sequence). The CDR3 has 12 amino acids. V dropped 8 bases and J dropped 0 bases, with 11 bases sitting between them. The sequenced part of the CDR3 DNA is TGTGCCCTGGGCAGGAACTCCTACGAG. Translation: CALGRNSYE. The entire CDR3 reads CALGRNSYEQYF.

This clone was observed at least ten times. Read coverage stops 3 residues before the CDR3 terminus; the germline J gene supplies the remainder. The J gene is TRBJ2-5, the V gene TRBV19; 14 bases agree with TRBD2. The CDR3 sequence is 13 residues long. Germline CDR1 and CDR2: LNHDA and SQIVND (reference sequence). The CDR3 sequence is CASTSGRAETQYF. CDR3 DNA (partial): TGTGCTTCGACTAGCGGGAGGGCAGAGACC.

This clone has ten or more counts. Read coverage stops 3 residues before the CDR3 terminus; the germline J gene supplies the remainder. The rearrangement uses TRBV2 and TRBJ1-1; D is unclear. The germline V gene encodes CDR1 SNHLY and CDR2 FYNNEI. Trimming took off 2 bases at V and 0 bases at J, with 10 bases between the two ends. This CDR3 has 15 residues. The CDR3 reads CASSESRLMNTEAFF. Incomplete CDR3 DNA: TGTGCCAGCAGTGAATCTCGTCTTATGAACACTGAA. The complete variable domain, with remaining parts taken from reference TRBV2 and TRBJ1-1, reads EPEVTQTPSHQVTQMGQEVILRCVPISNHLYFYWYRQILGQKVEFLVSFYNNEISEKSEIFDDQFSVERPDGSNFTLKIRSTKLEDSAMYFCASSESRLMNTEAFFGQGTRLTVV.

At least ten counts were recorded for this clone. The read stops 3 residues short of the end of the CDR3; the missing end is completed from the germline J gene. This chain uses TRBV11-2 with TRBJ1-2, with D uncertain. Germline loops: CDR1 SGHAT, CDR2 FQNNGV. There are 15 residues in the CDR3. CDR3 DNA, as far as it was read: TGTGCCAGCAGCTACGCCGCCCCACAGCAGACCGGC. It is translated as CASSYAAPQQTG. The CDR3 reads in full as CASSYAAPQQTGYTF.